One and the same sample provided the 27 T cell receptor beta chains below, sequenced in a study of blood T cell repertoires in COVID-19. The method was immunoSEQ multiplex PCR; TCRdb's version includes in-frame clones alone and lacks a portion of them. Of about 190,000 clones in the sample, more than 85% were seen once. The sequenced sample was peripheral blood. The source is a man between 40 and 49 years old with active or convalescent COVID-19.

CDR3 in amino acids: CSAIQGNIQYF. CDR3 bases: TGCAGCGCCATACAGGGGAACATTCAGTACTTC. The chain combines TRBV29-1 with TRBJ2-4, with TRBD1 matching 7 bases. This CDR3 has 11 residues. With 7 bases clipped from V and 7 bases from J, the junction kept 4 bases outside the gene matches. CDR1 and CDR2 (germline): SQVTM, ANQGSEA.

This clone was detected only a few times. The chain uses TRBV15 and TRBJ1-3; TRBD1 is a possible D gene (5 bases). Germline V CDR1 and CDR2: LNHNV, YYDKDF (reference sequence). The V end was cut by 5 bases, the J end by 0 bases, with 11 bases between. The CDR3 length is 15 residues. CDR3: CATSGRASSGNTIYF. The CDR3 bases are TGTGCCACCAGCGGCAGGGCCTCCTCTGGAAACACCATATATTTT. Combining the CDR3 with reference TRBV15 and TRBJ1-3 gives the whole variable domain DAMVIQNPRYQVTQFGKPVTLSCSQTLNHNVMYWYQQKSSQAPKLLFHYYDKDFNNEADTPDNFQSRRPNTSFCFLDIRSPGLGDTAMYLCATSGRASSGNTIYFGEGSWLTVV.

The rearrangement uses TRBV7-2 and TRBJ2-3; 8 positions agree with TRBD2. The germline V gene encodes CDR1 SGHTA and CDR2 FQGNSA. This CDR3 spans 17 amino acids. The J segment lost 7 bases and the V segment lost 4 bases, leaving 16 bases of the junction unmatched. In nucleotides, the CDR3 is TGTGCCAGCAGCTCCTGGAGTGGGACTAGTAACGGGAATACGCAGTATTTT. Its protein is CASSSWSGTSNGNTQYF.

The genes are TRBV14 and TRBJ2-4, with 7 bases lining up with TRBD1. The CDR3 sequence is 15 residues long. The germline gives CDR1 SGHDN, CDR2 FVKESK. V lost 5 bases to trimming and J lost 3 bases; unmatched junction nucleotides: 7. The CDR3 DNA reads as TGTGCCAGCAGCATAGGGGGCGCGGGCAAAAACATTCAGTACTTC. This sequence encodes CASSIGGAGKNIQYF.

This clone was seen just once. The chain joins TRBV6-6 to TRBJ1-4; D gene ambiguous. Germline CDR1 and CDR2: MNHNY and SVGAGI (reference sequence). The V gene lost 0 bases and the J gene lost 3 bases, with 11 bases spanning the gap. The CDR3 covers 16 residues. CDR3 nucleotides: TGTGCCAGCAGTTACTCGATGTCGAGATCTAATGAAAAACTGTTTTTT. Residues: CASSYSMSRSNEKLFF.

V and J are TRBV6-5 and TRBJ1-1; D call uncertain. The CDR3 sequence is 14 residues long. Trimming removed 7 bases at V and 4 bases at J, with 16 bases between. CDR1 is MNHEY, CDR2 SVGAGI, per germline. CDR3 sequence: CASNPLLLGTEAFF. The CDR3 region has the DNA TGTGCCAGCAACCCTCTTCTTCTAGGCACTGAAGCTTTCTTT.

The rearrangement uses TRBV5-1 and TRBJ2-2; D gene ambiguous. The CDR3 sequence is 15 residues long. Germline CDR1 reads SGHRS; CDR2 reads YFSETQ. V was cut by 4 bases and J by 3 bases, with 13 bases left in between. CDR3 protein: CASSLEAHYTGELFF. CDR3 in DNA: TGCGCCAGCAGCCTTGAGGCCCATTACACCGGGGAGCTGTTTTTT.

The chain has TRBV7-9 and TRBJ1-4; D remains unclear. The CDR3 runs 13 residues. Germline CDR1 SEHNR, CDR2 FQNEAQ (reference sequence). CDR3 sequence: CAVIGFSEEKLFF. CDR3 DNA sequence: TGTGCGGTGATCGGGTTCTCAGAAGAAAAACTGTTTTTT.

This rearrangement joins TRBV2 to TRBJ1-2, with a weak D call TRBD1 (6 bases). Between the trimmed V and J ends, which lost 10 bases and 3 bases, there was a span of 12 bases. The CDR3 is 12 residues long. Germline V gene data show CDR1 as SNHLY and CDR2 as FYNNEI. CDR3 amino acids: CATSGDDYGYTF. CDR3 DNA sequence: TGTGCCACCTCAGGGGACGACTATGGCTACACCTTC.

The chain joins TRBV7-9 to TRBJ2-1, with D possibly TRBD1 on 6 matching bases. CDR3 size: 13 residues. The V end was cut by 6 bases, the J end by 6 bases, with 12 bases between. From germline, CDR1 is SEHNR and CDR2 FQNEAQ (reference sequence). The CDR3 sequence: CASSDRDTNEQFF. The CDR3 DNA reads TGTGCCAGCAGTGACCGGGACACCAATGAGCAGTTCTTC.

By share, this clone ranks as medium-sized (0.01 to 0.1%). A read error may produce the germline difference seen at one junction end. This chain's CDR3 is CASGFGTRAMDF. CDR3 nucleotide sequence: TGTGCTAGTGGTTTTGGGACACGAGCCATGGATTTT. The chain has TRBV12-5 and TRBJ2-3, with D possibly matching TRBD1 (6 bases). CDR1 and CDR2 from the germline V gene are LGHNT and FRNRAP. This CDR3 comprises 12 residues. Based on the CDR3 plus reference TRBV12-5 and TRBJ2-3, the full variable domain is DARVTQTPRHKVTEMGQEVTMRCQPILGHNTVFWYRQTMMQGLELLAYFRNRAPLDDSGMPKDRFSAEMPDATLATLKIQPSEPRDSAVYFCASGFGTRAMDFGPGTRLTVL.

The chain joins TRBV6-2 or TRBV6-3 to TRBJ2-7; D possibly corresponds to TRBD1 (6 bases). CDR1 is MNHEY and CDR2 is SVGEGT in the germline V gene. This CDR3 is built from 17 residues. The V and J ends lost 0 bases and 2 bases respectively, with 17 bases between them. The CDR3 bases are TGTGCCAGCAGTTACTCGATTGTCTGGGACACCACCTACGAGCAGTACTTC. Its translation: CASSYSIVWDTTYEQYF.

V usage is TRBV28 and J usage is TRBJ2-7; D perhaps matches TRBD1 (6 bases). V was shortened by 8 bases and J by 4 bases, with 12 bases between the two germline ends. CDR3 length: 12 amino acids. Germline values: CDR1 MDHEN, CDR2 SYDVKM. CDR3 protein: CASGPQGYEQYF. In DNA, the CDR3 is TGTGCCAGCGGACCTCAGGGGTACGAGCAGTACTTC. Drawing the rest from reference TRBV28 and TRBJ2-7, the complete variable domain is DVKVTQSSRYLVKRTGEKVFLECVQDMDHENMFWYRQDPGLGLRLIYFSYDVKMKEKGDIPEGYSVSREKKERFSLILESASTNQTSMYLCASGPQGYEQYFGPGTRLTVT.

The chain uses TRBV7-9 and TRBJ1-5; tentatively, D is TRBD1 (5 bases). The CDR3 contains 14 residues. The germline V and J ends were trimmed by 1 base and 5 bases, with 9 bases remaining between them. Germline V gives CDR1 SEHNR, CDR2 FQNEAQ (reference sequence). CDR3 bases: TGTGCCAGCAGCTTAGGACAGCTTGATCAGCCCCAGCATTTT. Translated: CASSLGQLDQPQHF.

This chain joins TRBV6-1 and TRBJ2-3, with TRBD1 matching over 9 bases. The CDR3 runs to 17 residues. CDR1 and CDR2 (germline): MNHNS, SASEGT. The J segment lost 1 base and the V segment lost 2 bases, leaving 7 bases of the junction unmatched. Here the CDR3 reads CASSENPGQGGTDTQYF. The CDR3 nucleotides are TGTGCCAGCAGTGAAAACCCGGGACAGGGAGGCACAGATACGCAGTATTTT.

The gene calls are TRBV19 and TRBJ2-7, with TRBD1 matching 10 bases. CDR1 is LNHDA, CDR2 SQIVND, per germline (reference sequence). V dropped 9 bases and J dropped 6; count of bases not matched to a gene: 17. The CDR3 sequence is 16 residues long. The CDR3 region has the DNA TGTGCCAGCTATTCCGCACCGGGACAGGGGACGCGCGAGCAGTACTTC. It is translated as CASYSAPGQGTREQYF.

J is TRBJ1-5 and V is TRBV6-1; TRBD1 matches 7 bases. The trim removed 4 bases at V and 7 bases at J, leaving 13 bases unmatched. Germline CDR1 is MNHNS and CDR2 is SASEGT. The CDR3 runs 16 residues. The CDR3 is CASSGRQGGPGQPQHF. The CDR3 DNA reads TGTGCCAGCAGTGGCCGACAGGGTGGCCCGGGACAGCCCCAGCATTTT.

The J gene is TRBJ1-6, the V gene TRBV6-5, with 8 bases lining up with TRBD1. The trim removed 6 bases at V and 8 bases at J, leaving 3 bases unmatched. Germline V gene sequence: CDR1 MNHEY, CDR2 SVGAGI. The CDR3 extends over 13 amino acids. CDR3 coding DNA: TGTGCCAGCAGGGACAGGGAGGATTCACCCCTCCACTTT. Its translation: CASRDREDSPLHF.

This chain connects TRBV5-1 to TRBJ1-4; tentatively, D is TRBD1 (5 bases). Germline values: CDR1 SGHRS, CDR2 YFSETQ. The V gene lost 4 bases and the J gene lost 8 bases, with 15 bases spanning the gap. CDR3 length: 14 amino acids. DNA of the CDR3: TGCGCCAGCAGCCCGGAGGGGAATGAGGAAAAACTGTTTTTT. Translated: CASSPEGNEEKLFF.

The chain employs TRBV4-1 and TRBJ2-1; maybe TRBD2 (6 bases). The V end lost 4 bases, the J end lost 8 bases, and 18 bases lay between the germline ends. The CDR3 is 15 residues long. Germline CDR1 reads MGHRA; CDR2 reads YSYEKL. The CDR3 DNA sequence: TGCGCCAGCAGCCGCACGGGACTTTGGGGCGATGAGCAGTTCTTC. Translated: CASSRTGLWGDEQFF.

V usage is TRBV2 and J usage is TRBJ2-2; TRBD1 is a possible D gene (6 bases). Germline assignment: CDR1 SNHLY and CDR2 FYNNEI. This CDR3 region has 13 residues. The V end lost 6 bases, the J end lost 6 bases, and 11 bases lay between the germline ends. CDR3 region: CASSDTGSGELFF. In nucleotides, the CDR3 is TGTGCCAGCAGCGACACAGGGTCCGGGGAGCTGTTTTTT.

CDR3 loop: CASSTDRGITGELFF. The CDR3, as DNA: TGTGCCAGTAGTACAGACAGGGGAATCACCGGGGAGCTGTTTTTT. V and J are TRBV19 and TRBJ2-2; 8 nucleotides match TRBD1. The V segment lost 4 bases and the J segment 4 bases; nucleotides outside the gene matches: 5. Per the germline V gene, CDR1 is LNHDA and CDR2 is SQIVND (reference sequence). The CDR3 spans 15 residues.

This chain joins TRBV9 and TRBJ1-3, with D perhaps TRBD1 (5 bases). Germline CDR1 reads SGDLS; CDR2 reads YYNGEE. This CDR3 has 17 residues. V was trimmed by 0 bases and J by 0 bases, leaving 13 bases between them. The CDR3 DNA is TGTGCCAGCAGCGTAGCTGCTGGGGCCACCTCTGGAAACACCATATATTTT. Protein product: CASSVAAGATSGNTIYF.

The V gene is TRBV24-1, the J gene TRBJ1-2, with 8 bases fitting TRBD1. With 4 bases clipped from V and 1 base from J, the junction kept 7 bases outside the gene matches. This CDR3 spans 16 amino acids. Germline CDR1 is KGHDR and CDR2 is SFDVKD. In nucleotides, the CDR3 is TGTGCCACCAGTGACGCCAGACAGGGGATTAACTATGGCTACACCTTC. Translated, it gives CATSDARQGINYGYTF.

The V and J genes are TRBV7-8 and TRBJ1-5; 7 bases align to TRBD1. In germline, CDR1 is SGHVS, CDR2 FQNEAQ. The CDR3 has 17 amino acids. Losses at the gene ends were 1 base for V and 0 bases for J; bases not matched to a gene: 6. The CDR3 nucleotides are TGTGCCAGCAGCTTAGTCAGGGGGGCTTATAGCAATCAGCCCCAGCATTTT. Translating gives CASSLVRGAYSNQPQHF.

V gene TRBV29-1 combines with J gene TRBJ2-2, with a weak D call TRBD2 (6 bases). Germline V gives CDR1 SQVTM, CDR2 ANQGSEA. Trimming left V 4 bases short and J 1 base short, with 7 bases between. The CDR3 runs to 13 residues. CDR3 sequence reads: CSVARGNTGELFF. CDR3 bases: TGCAGCGTTGCGCGGGGGAACACCGGGGAGCTGTTTTTT.

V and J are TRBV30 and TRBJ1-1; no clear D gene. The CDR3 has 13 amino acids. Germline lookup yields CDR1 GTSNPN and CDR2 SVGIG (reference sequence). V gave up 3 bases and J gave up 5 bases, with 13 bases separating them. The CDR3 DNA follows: TGTGCCTGGAGACCCAACGAGGGAACTGAAGCTTTCTTT. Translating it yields CAWRPNEGTEAFF. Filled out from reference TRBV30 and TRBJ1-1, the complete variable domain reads SQTIHQWPATLVQPVGSPLSLECTVEGTSNPNLYWYRQAAGRGLQLLFYSVGIGQISSEVPQNLSASRPQDRQFILSSKKLLLSDSGFYLCAWRPNEGTEAFFGQGTRLTVV.